This T cell receptor (beta chain) was identified in a study of cytomegalovirus exposure and HLA in healthy donors. Study observations and caveats: In vitro confirmation showed a few CMV-associated chains to be CMV antigen specific. In a later analysis, HLA-C alleles had the fewest associated TCRs, DRB1 alleles the most. The authors listed approximately 150 TCR beta chains as cytomegalovirus-associated.

The CDR3 consists of 16 residues. Trimming shortened V by 2 bases and J by 4 bases, and 15 bases separated the two germline ends. Per the germline V gene, CDR1 is LGHNT and CDR2 is FRNRAP. As for this clone: Its antigen is undetermined.

Healthy individuals who donated bone marrow served as the donors. The primer mix had 60 Vbeta and 13 Jbeta primers. Using immunoSEQ multiplex PCR, the repertoire was profiled, and TCRdb retains in-frame clones only, with some absent. The table has 30,000 to 35,000 clones, roughly 82% seen once. The sequenced sample was PBMCs. The source is a woman under 30 in good health and CMV-seronegative. The chain employs TRBV12-5 and TRBJ1-3; a weak D match, TRBD1 (5 bases). This CDR3 is CASGLSRDSSGNTIYF. Written as DNA, the CDR3 is TGTGCTAGTGGTTTGAGTAGGGACTCTTCAGGAAACACCATATATTTT.